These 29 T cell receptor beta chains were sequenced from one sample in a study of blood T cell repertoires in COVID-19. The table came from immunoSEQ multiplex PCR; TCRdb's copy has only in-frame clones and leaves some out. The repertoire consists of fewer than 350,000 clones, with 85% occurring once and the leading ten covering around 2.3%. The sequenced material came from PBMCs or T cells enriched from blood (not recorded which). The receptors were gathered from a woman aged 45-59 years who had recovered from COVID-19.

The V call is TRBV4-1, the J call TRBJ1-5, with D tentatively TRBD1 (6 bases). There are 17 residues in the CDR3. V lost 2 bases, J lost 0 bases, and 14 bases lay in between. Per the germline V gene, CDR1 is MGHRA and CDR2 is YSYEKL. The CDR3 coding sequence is TGCGCCAGCAGCCAACGGGACAATAGCTATAGCAATCAGCCCCAGCATTTT. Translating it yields CASSQRDNSYSNQPQHF.

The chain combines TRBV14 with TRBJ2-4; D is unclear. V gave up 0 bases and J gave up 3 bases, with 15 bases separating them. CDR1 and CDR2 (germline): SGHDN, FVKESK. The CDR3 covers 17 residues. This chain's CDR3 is CASSQDEYGLGKNIQYF. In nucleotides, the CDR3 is TGTGCCAGCAGCCAAGATGAGTACGGTCTAGGCAAAAACATTCAGTACTTC. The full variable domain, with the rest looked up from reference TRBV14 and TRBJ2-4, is EAGVTQFPSHSVIEKGQTVTLRCDPISGHDNLYWYRRVMGKEIKFLLHFVKESKQDESGMPNNRFLAERTGGTYSTLKVQPAELEDSGVYFCASSQDEYGLGKNIQYFGAGTRLSVL.

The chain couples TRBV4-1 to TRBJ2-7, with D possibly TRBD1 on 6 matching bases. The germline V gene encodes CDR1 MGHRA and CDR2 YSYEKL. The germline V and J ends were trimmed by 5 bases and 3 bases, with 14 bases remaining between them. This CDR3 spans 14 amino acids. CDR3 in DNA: TGCGCCAGCAGCTCGCGCACAGGGAACTACGAGCAGTACTTC. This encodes CASSSRTGNYEQYF.

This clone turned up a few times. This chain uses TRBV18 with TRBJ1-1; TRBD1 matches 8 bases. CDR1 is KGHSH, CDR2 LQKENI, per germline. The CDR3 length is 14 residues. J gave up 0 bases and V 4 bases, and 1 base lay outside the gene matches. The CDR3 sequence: CASSRTGMNTEAFF. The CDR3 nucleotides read TGTGCCAGCTCACGGACAGGGATGAACACTGAAGCTTTCTTT.

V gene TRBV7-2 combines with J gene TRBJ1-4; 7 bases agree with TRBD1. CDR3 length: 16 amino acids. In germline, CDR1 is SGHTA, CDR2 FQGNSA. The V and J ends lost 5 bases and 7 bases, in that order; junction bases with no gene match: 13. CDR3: CASSPGGTGRFEKLFF. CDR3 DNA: TGTGCCAGCAGCCCAGGGGGGACCGGACGGTTTGAAAAACTGTTTTTT.

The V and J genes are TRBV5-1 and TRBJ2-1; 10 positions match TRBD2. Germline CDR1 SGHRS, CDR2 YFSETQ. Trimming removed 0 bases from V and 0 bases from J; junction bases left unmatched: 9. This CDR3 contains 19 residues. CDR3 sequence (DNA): TGCGCCAGCAGCTTGGCACTAGCGGGGAGAGGAATCTCCTACAATGAGCAGTTCTTC. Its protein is CASSLALAGRGISYNEQFF.

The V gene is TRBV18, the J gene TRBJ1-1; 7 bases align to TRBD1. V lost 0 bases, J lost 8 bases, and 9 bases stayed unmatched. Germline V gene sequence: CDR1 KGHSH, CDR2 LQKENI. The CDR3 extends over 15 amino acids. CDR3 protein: CASSPPEVGGGEAFF. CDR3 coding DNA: TGTGCCAGCTCACCACCGGAAGTAGGGGGCGGGGAAGCTTTCTTT.

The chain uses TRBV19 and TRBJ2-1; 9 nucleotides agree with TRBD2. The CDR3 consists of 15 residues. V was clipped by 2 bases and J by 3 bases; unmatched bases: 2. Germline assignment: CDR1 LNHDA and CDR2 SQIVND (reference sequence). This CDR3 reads CASSISAGGYNEQFF. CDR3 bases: TGTGCCAGTAGTATATCAGCGGGGGGCTACAATGAGCAGTTCTTC.

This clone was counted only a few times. This chain's CDR3 is CASSVASSYEQYF. The CDR3 nucleotides are TGTGCCAGCAGCGTAGCTAGCTCCTACGAGCAGTACTTC. The V and J genes are TRBV9 and TRBJ2-7; D not certain. Germline V gives CDR1 SGDLS, CDR2 YYNGEE. V lost 0 bases and J 0 bases, leaving 4 bases between the germline ends. The CDR3 runs to 13 residues. The full variable domain, in which reference TRBV9 and TRBJ2-7 provide the parts outside the CDR3, is DSGVTQTPKHLITATGQRVTLRCSPRSGDLSVYWYQQSLDQGLQFLIQYYNGEERAKGNILERFSAQQFPDLHSELNLSSLELGDSALYFCASSVASSYEQYFGPGTRLTVT.

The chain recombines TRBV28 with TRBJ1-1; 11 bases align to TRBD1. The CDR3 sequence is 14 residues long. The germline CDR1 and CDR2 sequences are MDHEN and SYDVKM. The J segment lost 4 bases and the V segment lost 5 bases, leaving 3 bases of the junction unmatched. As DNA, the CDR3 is TGTGCCAGCAGTGGGGGACAGGGGGGCACTGAAGCTTTCTTT. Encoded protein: CASSGGQGGTEAFF.

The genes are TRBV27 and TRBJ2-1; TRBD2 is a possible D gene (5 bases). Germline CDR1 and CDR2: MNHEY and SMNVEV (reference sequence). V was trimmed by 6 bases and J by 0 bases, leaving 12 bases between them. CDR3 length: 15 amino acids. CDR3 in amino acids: CASSAPGYSYNEQFF. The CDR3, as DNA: TGTGCCAGCAGCGCCCCGGGATACTCCTACAATGAGCAGTTCTTC.

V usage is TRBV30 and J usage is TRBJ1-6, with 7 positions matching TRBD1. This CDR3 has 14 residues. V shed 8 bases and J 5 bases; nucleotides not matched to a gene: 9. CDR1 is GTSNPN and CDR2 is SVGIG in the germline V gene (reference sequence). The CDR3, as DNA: TGTGCCCTGGACCTACAGGGGAATAATTCACCCCTCCACTTT. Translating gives CALDLQGNNSPLHF.

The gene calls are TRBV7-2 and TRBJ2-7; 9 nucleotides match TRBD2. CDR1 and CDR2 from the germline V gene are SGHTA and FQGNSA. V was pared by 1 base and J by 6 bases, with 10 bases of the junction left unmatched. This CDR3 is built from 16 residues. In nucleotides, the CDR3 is TGTGCCAGCAGCTTAGTCTGGTCTAGCGGGACCCTCGAGCAGTACTTC. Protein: CASSLVWSSGTLEQYF.

The CDR3 DNA is TGTGCCAGCAGTTTGAGGGGGCAGAGTGGTTACAATGAGCAGTTCTTC. Its translation is CASSLRGQSGYNEQFF. This sequence joins TRBV28 and TRBJ2-1; 7 nucleotides match TRBD1. The CDR3 has 16 amino acids. V lost 3 bases to trimming and J lost 4 bases; unmatched junction nucleotides: 9. Germline V CDR1 and CDR2: MDHEN, SYDVKM. The full variable domain, with the rest looked up from reference TRBV28 and TRBJ2-1, is DVKVTQSSRYLVKRTGEKVFLECVQDMDHENMFWYRQDPGLGLRLIYFSYDVKMKEKGDIPEGYSVSREKKERFSLILESASTNQTSMYLCASSLRGQSGYNEQFFGPGTRLTVL.

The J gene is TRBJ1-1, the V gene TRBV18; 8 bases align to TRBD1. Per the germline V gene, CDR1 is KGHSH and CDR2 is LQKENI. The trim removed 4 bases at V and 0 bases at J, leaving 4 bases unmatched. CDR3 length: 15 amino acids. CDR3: CASSHRQGLNTEAFF. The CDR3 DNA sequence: TGTGCCAGCTCACACCGACAGGGGTTGAACACTGAAGCTTTCTTT. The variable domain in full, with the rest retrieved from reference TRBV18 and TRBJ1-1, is NAGVMQNPRHLVRRRGQEARLRCSPMKGHSHVYWYRQLPEEGLKFMVYLQKENIIDESGMPKERFSAEFPKEGPSILRIQQVVRGDSAAYFCASSHRQGLNTEAFFGQGTRLTVV.

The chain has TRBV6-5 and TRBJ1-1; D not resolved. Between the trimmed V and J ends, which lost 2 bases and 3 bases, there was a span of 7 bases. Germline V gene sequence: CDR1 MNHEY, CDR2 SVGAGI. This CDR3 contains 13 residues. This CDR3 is CASSYAEYTEAFF. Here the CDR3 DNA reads TGTGCCAGCAGTTACGCGGAATACACTGAAGCTTTCTTT.

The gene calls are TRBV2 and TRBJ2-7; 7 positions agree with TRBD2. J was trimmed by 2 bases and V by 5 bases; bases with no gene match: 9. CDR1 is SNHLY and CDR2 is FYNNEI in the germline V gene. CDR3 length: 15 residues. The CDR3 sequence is CASSPRTSGPYEQYF. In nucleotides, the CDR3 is TGTGCCAGCAGTCCGAGGACTAGTGGTCCCTACGAGCAGTACTTC.

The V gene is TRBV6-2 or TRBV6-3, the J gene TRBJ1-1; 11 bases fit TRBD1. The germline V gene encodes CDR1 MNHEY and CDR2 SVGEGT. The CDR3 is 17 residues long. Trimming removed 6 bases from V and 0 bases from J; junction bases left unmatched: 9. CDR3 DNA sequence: TGTGCCAGCAGCCTCTACGGGACAGGGGGTTTGAACACTGAAGCTTTCTTT. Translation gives CASSLYGTGGLNTEAFF.

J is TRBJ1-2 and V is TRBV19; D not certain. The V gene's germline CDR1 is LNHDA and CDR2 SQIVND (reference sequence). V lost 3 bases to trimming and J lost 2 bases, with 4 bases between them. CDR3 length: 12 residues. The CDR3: CASSMSNYGYTF. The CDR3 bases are TGTGCCAGTAGTATGTCGAACTATGGCTACACCTTC.

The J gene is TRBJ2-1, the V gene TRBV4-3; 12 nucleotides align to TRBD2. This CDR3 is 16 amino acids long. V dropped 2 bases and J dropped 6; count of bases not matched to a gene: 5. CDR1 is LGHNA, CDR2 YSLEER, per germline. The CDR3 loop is CASSQRLAGDLNEQFF. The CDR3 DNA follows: TGCGCCAGCAGCCAACGACTAGCGGGAGACCTCAATGAGCAGTTCTTC.

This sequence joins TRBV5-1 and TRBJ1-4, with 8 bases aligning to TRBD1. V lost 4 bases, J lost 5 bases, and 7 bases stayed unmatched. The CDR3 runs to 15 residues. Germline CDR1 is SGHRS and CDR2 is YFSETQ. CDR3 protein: CASSLSGQDNEKLFF. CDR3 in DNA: TGCGCCAGCAGCCTATCGGGACAGGACAATGAAAAACTGTTTTTT.

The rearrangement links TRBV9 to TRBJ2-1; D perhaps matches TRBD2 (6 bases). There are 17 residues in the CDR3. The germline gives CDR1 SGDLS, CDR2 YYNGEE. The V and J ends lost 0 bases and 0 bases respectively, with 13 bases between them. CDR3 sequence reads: CASSVEGGESSYNEQFF. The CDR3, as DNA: TGTGCCAGCAGCGTAGAGGGCGGGGAAAGCTCCTACAATGAGCAGTTCTTC. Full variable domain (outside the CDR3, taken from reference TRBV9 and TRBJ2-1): DSGVTQTPKHLITATGQRVTLRCSPRSGDLSVYWYQQSLDQGLQFLIQYYNGEERAKGNILERFSAQQFPDLHSELNLSSLELGDSALYFCASSVEGGESSYNEQFFGPGTRLTVL.

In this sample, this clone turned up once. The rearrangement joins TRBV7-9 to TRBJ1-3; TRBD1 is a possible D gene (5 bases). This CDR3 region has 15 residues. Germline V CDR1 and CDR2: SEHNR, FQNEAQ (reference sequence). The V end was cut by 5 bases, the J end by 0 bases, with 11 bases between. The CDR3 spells CASSLDRSSGNTIYF. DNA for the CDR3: TGTGCCAGCAGCCTCGACAGATCCTCTGGAAACACCATATATTTT.

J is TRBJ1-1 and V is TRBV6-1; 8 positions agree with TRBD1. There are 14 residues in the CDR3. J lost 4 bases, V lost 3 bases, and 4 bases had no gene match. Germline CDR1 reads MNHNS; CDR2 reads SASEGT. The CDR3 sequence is CASSDLTGGTEAFF. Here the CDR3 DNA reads TGTGCCAGCAGTGATTTAACAGGGGGCACTGAAGCTTTCTTT.

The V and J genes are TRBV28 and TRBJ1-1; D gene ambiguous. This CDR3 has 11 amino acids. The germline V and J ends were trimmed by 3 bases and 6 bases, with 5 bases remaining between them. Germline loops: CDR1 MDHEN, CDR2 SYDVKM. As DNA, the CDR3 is TGTGCCAGCAGTTTTACAGCTGAAGCTTTCTTT. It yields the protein CASSFTAEAFF.

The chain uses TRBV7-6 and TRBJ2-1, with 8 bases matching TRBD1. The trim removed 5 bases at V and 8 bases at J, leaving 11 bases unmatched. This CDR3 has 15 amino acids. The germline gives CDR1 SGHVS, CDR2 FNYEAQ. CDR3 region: CASSQGQGGLHEQFF. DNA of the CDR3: TGTGCCAGCAGCCAAGGACAGGGCGGTTTGCATGAGCAGTTCTTC.

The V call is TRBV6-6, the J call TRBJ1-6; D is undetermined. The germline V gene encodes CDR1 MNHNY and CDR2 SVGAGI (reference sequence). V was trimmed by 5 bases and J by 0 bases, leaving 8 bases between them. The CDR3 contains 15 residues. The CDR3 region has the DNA TGTGCCAGCAGTAACCGGAGCTCCTATAATTCACCCCTCCACTTT. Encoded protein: CASSNRSSYNSPLHF.

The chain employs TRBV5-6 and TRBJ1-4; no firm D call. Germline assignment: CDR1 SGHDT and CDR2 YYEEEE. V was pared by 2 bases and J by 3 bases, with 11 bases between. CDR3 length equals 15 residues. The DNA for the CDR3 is TGTGCCAGCAGCTTTGGAGGGTTAGCTAATGAAAAACTGTTTTTT. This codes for CASSFGGLANEKLFF.

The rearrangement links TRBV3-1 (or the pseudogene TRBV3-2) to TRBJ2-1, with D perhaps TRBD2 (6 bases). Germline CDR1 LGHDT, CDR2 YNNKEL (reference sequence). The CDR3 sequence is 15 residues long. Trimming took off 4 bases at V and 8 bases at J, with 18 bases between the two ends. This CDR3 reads CASSRRGPRGDEQFF. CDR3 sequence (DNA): TGTGCCAGCAGCCGAAGGGGACCTCGCGGGGATGAGCAGTTCTTC.